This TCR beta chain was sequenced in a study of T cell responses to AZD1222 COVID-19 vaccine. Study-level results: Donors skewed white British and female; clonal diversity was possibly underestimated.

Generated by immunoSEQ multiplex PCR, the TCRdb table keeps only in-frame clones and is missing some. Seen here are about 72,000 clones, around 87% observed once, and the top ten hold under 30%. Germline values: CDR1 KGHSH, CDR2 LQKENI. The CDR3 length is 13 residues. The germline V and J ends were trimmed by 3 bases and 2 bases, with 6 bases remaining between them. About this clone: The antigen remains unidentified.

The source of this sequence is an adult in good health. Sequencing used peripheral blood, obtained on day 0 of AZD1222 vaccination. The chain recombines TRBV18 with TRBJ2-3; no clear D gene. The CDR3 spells CASSPGPTDTQYF. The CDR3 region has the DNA TGTGCCAGCTCACCTGGGCCCACAGATACGCAGTATTTT. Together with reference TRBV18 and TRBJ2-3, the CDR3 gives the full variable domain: NAGVMQNPRHLVRRRGQEARLRCSPMKGHSHVYWYRQLPEEGLKFMVYLQKENIIDESGMPKERFSAEFPKEGPSILRIQQVVRGDSAAYFCASSPGPTDTQYFGPGTRLTVL.